This TCR beta chain was identified in a study of cytomegalovirus exposure and HLA in healthy donors. V was clipped by 3 bases and J by 5 bases, with 17 bases between them. Germline CDR1 is SGHKS and CDR2 is YYEKEE (reference sequence). The CDR3 runs 15 residues. Study findings and constraints: It was reported that TCR beta sequences correctly inferred the HLA-A and HLA-B alleles for most subjects.

A note on this clone: No antigen is known for it.

The PCR used 60 Vbeta and 13 Jbeta primers. Sequencing was performed with immunoSEQ multiplex PCR; in TCRdb, only in-frame clones are kept and a portion is missing. The sample shows under 250,000 clones, around 85% of them seen only once. This chain uses TRBV5-5 with TRBJ2-5; D is possibly TRBD1 (6 bases). Sequencing input: PBMCs. This TCR came from a woman aged 45-65 years in good health and CMV-seronegative. The CDR3 is CASSSPAGVGETQYF. The CDR3 DNA reads TGTGCCAGCAGCTCCCCGGCAGGGGTGGGTGAGACCCAGTACTTC.